The 18 T cell receptor beta chains given below trace back to one sample, sequenced in a study of cytomegalovirus exposure and HLA in healthy donors. PCR amplification relied on 60 Vbeta primers (plus 13 Jbeta primers). The protocol was immunoSEQ multiplex PCR, while the TCRdb copy is restricted to in-frame clones and leaves out a portion. This table holds some 180,000 clones, about 86% found once. Material: PBMCs. The receptors come from a man in his forties in good health and CMV-seropositive.

V gene TRBV9 combines with J gene TRBJ1-2, with 7 bases matching TRBD1. The CDR3 sequence is 16 residues long. With V trimmed by 3 bases and J by 6 bases, 14 bases remained unmatched. Per germline, CDR1 SGDLS and CDR2 YYNGEE. CDR3 sequence (DNA): TGTGCCAGCAGCGGCCAACCGGGACAGAGGGTGGATGGCTACACCTTC. Amino acid sequence: CASSGQPGQRVDGYTF.

This chain uses TRBV6-5 with TRBJ2-1; 11 nucleotides align to TRBD2. CDR3 length: 15 amino acids. Germline V lookup: CDR1 MNHEY, CDR2 SVGAGI. The J segment lost 7 bases and the V segment lost 4 bases, leaving 6 bases of the junction unmatched. In DNA form, the CDR3 reads TGTGCCAGCAGTTTGGTAGCGGGAGGGGGGAATGAGCAGTTCTTC. Its translation is CASSLVAGGGNEQFF.

This chain joins TRBV6-1 and TRBJ1-2, with D possibly TRBD1 on 6 matching bases. Trimming shortened V by 6 bases and J by 3 bases, and 17 bases separated the two germline ends. Germline V gene lookup returns CDR1 MNHNS and CDR2 SASEGT. CDR3 length: 15 residues. Here the CDR3 DNA reads TGTGCCAGCAGCCCTAGAGCAGGGGTTGACTATGGCTACACCTTC. Its protein is CASSPRAGVDYGYTF.

This clone has a handful of counts. The CDR3 loop is CASTPGQPYGYTF. The CDR3 region has the DNA TGTGCCAGCACCCCTGGACAGCCCTATGGCTACACCTTC. This rearrangement joins TRBV28 to TRBJ1-2; TRBD1 is a possible D gene (6 bases). V was trimmed by 7 bases and J by 4 bases, leaving 13 bases between them. Germline CDR1 and CDR2: MDHEN and SYDVKM. The length of the CDR3 is 13 residues.

This rearrangement joins TRBV30 to TRBJ2-5; possible D gene TRBD2, 6 bases. The closer fit of TRBJ2-7 to the DNA end suggests the J call may be wrong. CDR3 length: 19 residues. The germline gives CDR1 GTSNPN, CDR2 SVGIG (reference sequence). CDR3 nucleotides: TGTGCCTGGAGTGTACGAGGTGAGATATGGAGGGAAGGCGGCTACGAGCAGTACTTC. This gives the protein CAWSVRGEIWREGGYEQYF.

The chain recombines TRBV12-5 with TRBJ2-5; 7 bases map to TRBD1. The junction had 9 bases not matched to a gene; V was cut back by 6 bases and J by 5 bases. Germline CDR1 LGHNT, CDR2 FRNRAP. This CDR3 spans 14 amino acids. The CDR3 nucleotides read TGTGCTAGTGGCGATTGGGGCAGGGGGGAGACCCAGTACTTC. It encodes CASGDWGRGETQYF.

The chain is built from TRBV5-4 and TRBJ2-5, with D uncertain. V was trimmed by 2 bases and J by 1 base, leaving 12 bases between them. CDR3 size: 15 residues. The V gene's germline CDR1 is SGHNT and CDR2 YYREEE (reference sequence). The CDR3 DNA is TGTGCCAGCAGCTTAATTGGCGGAAGCCAAGAGACCCAGTACTTC. Translated: CASSLIGGSQETQYF.

The rearrangement joins TRBV9 to TRBJ2-3; 10 bases agree with TRBD2. Germline assignment: CDR1 SGDLS and CDR2 YYNGEE. CDR3 length equals 15 residues. The junction had 3 bases not matched to a gene; V was cut back by 3 bases and J by 2 bases. CDR3 in amino acids: CASSATSGSTDTQYF. The CDR3 region has the DNA TGTGCCAGCAGCGCGACTAGCGGGTCCACAGATACGCAGTATTTT. Using reference TRBV9 and TRBJ2-3 for the parts outside the CDR3, the full variable domain is DSGVTQTPKHLITATGQRVTLRCSPRSGDLSVYWYQQSLDQGLQFLIQYYNGEERAKGNILERFSAQQFPDLHSELNLSSLELGDSALYFCASSATSGSTDTQYFGPGTRLTVL.

The V call is TRBV10-3, the J call TRBJ1-3; 11 positions match TRBD1. The germline V gene encodes CDR1 ENHRY and CDR2 SYGVKD. This CDR3 contains 15 residues. V shed 6 bases, J shed 4 bases, and the junction held 5 bases outside the gene matches. The CDR3 DNA is TGTGCCATCAGGGTGGACAGGGGGCAAGGAAACACCATATATTTT. Translation gives CAIRVDRGQGNTIYF.

J is TRBJ2-7 and V is TRBV2; D perhaps matches TRBD2 (5 bases). The length of the CDR3 is 10 residues. CDR1 SNHLY and CDR2 FYNNEI come from the germline V gene. Deletions cut 7 bases from V and 5 bases from J, with 6 bases between. The CDR3 bases are TGTGCCAGCATCGGGAACGAGCAGTACTTC. The encoded protein is CASIGNEQYF.

The chain couples TRBV7-2 to TRBJ2-7; TRBD2 matches 12 bases. Trimming at V came to 2 bases and at J to 5 bases, leaving 7 bases not matched to a gene. The CDR3 totals 16 residues. Looked up from germline, CDR1 is SGHTA and CDR2 is FQGNSA. CDR3 residues: CASSLSPSGRVHEQYF. CDR3 sequence (DNA): TGTGCCAGCAGCTTATCTCCTAGCGGGAGGGTCCACGAGCAGTACTTC.

V gene TRBV9 combines with J gene TRBJ2-5; no clear D gene. The CDR3 covers 14 residues. Per the germline V gene, CDR1 is SGDLS and CDR2 is YYNGEE. The V end was cut by 0 bases, the J end by 7 bases, with 13 bases between. In DNA form, the CDR3 reads TGTGCCAGCAGCGTAGGCAATACGCGTGGGACCCAGTACTTC. Residues: CASSVGNTRGTQYF.

This clone was observed a single time. The chain employs TRBV29-1 and TRBJ1-1, with D tentatively TRBD1 (6 bases). This CDR3 is 15 amino acids long. The ends were cut back, 4 bases at V and 12 bases at J, with 27 bases in the middle. CDR1 and CDR2 (germline): SQVTM, ANQGSEA. CDR3 in amino acids: CSVVRTAITDSPPFF. CDR3 sequence (DNA): TGCAGCGTTGTTCGGACAGCCATCACCGACAGCCCCCCTTTCTTT.

The rearrangement joins TRBV27 to TRBJ1-4; D gene uncertain. From germline, CDR1 is MNHEY and CDR2 SMNVEV (reference sequence). The CDR3 consists of 13 residues. V shed 5 bases and J shed 6 bases, with 10 bases lying between them. For the CDR3, the DNA is TGTGCCAGCAGTACGTGGCGGGATGAAAAACTGTTTTTT. It encodes CASSTWRDEKLFF.

This chain connects TRBV9 to TRBJ2-7, with 7 bases fitting TRBD2. The V segment lost 3 bases and the J segment 5 bases; nucleotides outside the gene matches: 11. This CDR3 spans 15 amino acids. The germline V gene has CDR1 SGDLS and CDR2 YYNGEE. The CDR3 loop is CASSAFGGNEDEQYF. The CDR3 nucleotides read TGTGCCAGCAGCGCCTTCGGGGGGAATGAGGACGAGCAGTACTTC.

This clone was counted once. V and J are TRBV7-8 and TRBJ1-2, with 7 positions matching TRBD1. The V segment lost 5 bases and the J segment 2 bases; nucleotides outside the gene matches: 11. This CDR3 is built from 16 residues. Looked up from germline, CDR1 is SGHVS and CDR2 is FQNEAQ. CDR3 sequence reads: CASSAAPGGENYGYTF. Here the CDR3 DNA reads TGTGCCAGCAGCGCCGCCCCAGGGGGAGAAAACTATGGCTACACCTTC.

The gene calls are TRBV5-5 and TRBJ2-7; 13 bases match TRBD2. CDR1 and CDR2 from the germline V gene are SGHKS and YYEKEE (reference sequence). The CDR3 contains 14 residues. J lost 3 bases, V lost 3 bases, and 0 bases had no gene match. The CDR3 DNA reads TGTGCCAGCAGCTGGACTAGCGGGAGCTACGAGCAGTACTTC. Translation: CASSWTSGSYEQYF. The full variable domain, completed using reference TRBV5-5 and TRBJ2-7, is DAGVTQSPTHLIKTRGQQVTLRCSPISGHKSVSWYQQVLGQGPQFIFQYYEKEERGRGNFPDRFSARQFPNYSSELNVNALLLGDSALYLCASSWTSGSYEQYFGPGTRLTVT.

The rearrangement links TRBV9 to TRBJ2-3; TRBD2 matches 8 bases. The CDR3 sequence is 15 residues long. With V trimmed by 5 bases and J by 1 base, 6 bases remained unmatched. From germline, CDR1 is SGDLS and CDR2 YYNGEE. The CDR3: CASSRGTSGTDTQYF. CDR3 bases: TGTGCCAGCAGTCGAGGGACTAGTGGCACAGATACGCAGTATTTT. Looking up the rest from reference TRBV9 and TRBJ2-3 gives the full variable domain: DSGVTQTPKHLITATGQRVTLRCSPRSGDLSVYWYQQSLDQGLQFLIQYYNGEERAKGNILERFSAQQFPDLHSELNLSSLELGDSALYFCASSRGTSGTDTQYFGPGTRLTVL.